This T cell receptor (beta chain) was identified during a study of blood T cell repertoires in COVID-19. Some clones are missing from TCRdb's copy, which holds only in-frame ones; the method was immunoSEQ multiplex PCR. Of 300,000 or so clones listed, around four fifths are singletons. The V gene's germline CDR1 is SEHNR and CDR2 FQNEAQ (reference sequence). Losses at the gene ends were 2 bases for V and 1 base for J; bases not matched to a gene: 4. The CDR3 loop spans 15 amino acids. The chain is built from TRBV7-9 and TRBJ2-7; 8 bases line up with TRBD2. The specimen was peripheral blood. This receptor was identified in a woman aged 45 to 65 with active or convalescent COVID-19. DNA of the CDR3: TGTGCCAGCAGCTTAAGCGGGACTAGGTCCTACGAGCAGTACTTC. The encoded protein is CASSLSGTRSYEQYF.